This entry concerns a single TCR beta chain. Antigen unknown. Ranging in age from roughly 6 to 95, the donors were healthy Caucasian individuals from Russia. These data come from a study of blood T cells in healthy people across ages. The study, taken as a whole, reports: The donors' CMV status was not determined, possibly confounding changes in expanded clonotypes. Naive T cell percentage by flow cytometry tracked strongly with beta diversity.

Trimming removed 5 bases from V and 7 bases from J, with 13 bases in between. This CDR3 contains 13 residues. Germline V gene lookup returns CDR1 SGHAT and CDR2 FQNNGV. A sample-barcoded 5' primer and a J-beta primer mix were used in a second PCR of roughly 6 to 11 cycles. Each of the cDNA molecules was tagged by a template-switch adaptor with 12 random nucleotides. MiXCR, applied by TCRdb to the 5' RACE reads, yields one record per CDR3 protein. The sample carries 1.5 million to 1.9 million distinct CDR3 sequences, 35% to 45% recorded once. The clonotype was recovered from a woman between 18 and 29 years old in good health. The sample was blood. This chain joins TRBV11-2 and TRBJ2-3; D perhaps matches TRBD2 (5 bases). The CDR3 loop reads CASSVLERNTQYF. CDR3 nucleotides: TGTGCCAGCAGCGTGTTAGAGCGGAATACGCAGTATTTT.